This record concerns one T cell receptor beta chain sequence. Germline V gives CDR1 MNHEY, CDR2 SVGEGT. The CDR3 has 16 amino acids. Trimming took 5 bases from V and 0 from J, leaving 13 bases between them. This sample stems from a study of blood T cell repertoires in COVID-19. Study context: Sites across the United States, Italy and Spain contributed samples from acute and convalescent COVID-19. T cells, B-cell-depleted T cells, or PBMCs supplied cDNA or gDNA.

TCRdb keeps only in-frame clones here, not all; method: immunoSEQ multiplex PCR. There are about 260,000 clones in the sample; around 90% occur only once, and 3.7% lies in the top ten. The origin of this receptor is a woman between 40 and 55 years old with acute or convalescent COVID-19. Sample: peripheral blood. The gene calls are TRBV6-2 or TRBV6-3 and TRBJ1-4, with D tentatively TRBD1 (6 bases). The CDR3 protein is CASSTGTPATNEKLFF. CDR3 bases: TGTGCCAGCAGTACCGGGACACCAGCAACTAATGAAAAACTGTTTTTT.